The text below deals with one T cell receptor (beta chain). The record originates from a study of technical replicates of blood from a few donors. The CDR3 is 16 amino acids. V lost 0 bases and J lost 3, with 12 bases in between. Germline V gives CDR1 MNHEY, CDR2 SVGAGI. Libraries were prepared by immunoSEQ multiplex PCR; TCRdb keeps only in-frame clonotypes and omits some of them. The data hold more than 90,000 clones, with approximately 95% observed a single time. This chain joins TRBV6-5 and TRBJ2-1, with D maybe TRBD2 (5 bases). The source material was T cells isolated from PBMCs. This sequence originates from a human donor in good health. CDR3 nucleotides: TGTGCCAGCAGTTACTCCAGCGGCCACGTCTACAATGAGCAGTTCTTC. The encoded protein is CASSYSSGHVYNEQFF.